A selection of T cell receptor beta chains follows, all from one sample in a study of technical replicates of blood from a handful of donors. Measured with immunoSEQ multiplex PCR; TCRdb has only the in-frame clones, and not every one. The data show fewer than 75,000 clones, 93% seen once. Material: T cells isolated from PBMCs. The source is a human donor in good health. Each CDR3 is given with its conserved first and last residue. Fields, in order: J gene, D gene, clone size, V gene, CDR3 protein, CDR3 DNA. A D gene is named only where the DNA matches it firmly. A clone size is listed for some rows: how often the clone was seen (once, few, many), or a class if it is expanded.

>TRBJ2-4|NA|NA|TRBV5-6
CASSLEALGGQLNIQYF
TGTGCCAGCAGCTTGGAAGCCCTGGGGGGGCAGTTAAACATTCAGTACTTC
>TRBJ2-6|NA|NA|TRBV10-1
CASSESSLSGANVLTF
TGCGCCAGCAGTGAGTCGTCTCTCTCTGGGGCCAACGTCCTGACTTTC
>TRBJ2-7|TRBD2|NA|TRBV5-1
CASSLGTSGGISYEQYF
TGCGCCAGCAGCTTGGGAACTAGCGGGGGGATCTCCTACGAGCAGTACTTC
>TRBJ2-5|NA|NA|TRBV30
CAWSPGKETQYF
TGTGCCTGGAGTCCGGGGAAAGAGACCCAGTACTTC
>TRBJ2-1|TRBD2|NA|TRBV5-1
CASTWTSGSSTAYEQFF
TGCGCCAGCACCTGGACTAGCGGGAGCAGCACTGCATATGAGCAGTTCTTC
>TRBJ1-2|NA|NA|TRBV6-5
CASSYSGGGEGYTF
TGTGCCAGCAGTTACTCCGGAGGAGGGGAAGGCTACACCTTC
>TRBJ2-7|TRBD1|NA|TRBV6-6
CASLLGTGETEQYF
TGTGCCAGCCTCCTCGGGACAGGGGAGACGGAGCAGTACTTC
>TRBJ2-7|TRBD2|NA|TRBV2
CASSEAGTSAYEQYF
TGTGCCAGCAGTGAAGCAGGGACTAGCGCCTACGAGCAGTACTTC
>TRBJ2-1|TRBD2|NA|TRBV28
CASSLRGLAGGRDEQFF
TGTGCCAGCAGTTTAAGGGGACTAGCGGGGGGCCGGGATGAGCAGTTCTTC
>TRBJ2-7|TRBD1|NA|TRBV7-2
CASSGQGGTYEQYF
TGTGCCAGCAGCGGACAGGGGGGTACCTACGAGCAGTACTTC
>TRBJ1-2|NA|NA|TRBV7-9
CASSSSRGDRGYTF
TGTGCCAGCAGCAGCAGTAGGGGTGACCGGGGCTACACCTTC
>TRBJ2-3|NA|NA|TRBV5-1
CASRRDTDTQYF
TGCGCCAGCAGACGAGACACAGATACGCAGTATTTT
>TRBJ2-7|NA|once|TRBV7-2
CASSLGQFSYEQYF
TGTGCCAGCAGCTTAGGGCAGTTCTCCTACGAGCAGTACTTC
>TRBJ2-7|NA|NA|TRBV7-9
CASSLDREPSPYEQYF
TGTGCCAGCAGCTTAGACCGGGAACCTAGTCCGTACGAGCAGTACTTC
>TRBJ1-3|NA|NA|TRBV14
CASSQLGAYKNTIYF
TGTGCCAGCAGCCAATTGGGCGCGTATAAAAACACCATATATTTT
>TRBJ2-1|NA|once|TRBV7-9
CASSPRVEGAYHNEQFF
TGTGCCAGCAGCCCCCGAGTGGAGGGAGCCTATCACAATGAGCAGTTCTTC
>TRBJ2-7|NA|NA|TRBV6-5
CASSTSWGRSYEQYF
TGTGCCAGCAGTACCAGCTGGGGGAGGTCCTACGAGCAGTACTTC
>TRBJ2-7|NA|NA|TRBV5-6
CASSTRQGYEQYF
TGTGCCAGCAGCACACGGCAGGGCTACGAGCAGTACTTC
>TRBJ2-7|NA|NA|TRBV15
CATSRDRREQYF
TGTGCCACCAGCAGAGATCGCCGGGAGCAGTACTTC
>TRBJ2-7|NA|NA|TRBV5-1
CASRPTGLPIAYEQYF
TGCGCCAGCAGACCTACAGGACTACCCATAGCCTACGAGCAGTACTTC
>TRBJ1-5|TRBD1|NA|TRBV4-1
CASSQALPRGLGQPQHF
TGCGCCAGCAGCCAAGCTTTGCCCAGGGGGCTGGGGCAGCCCCAGCATTTT
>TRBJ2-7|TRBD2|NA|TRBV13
CASSLGTSGSYEQYF
TGTGCCAGCAGCTTAGGGACTAGCGGATCCTACGAGCAGTACTTC
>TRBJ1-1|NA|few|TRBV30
CAWSVQVTEAFF
TGTGCCTGGAGTGTACAGGTCACTGAAGCTTTCTTT
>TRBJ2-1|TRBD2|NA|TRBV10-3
CAISDLLPTSGNYNEQFF
TGTGCCATCAGTGACTTACTCCCAACTAGCGGGAACTACAATGAGCAGTTCTTC
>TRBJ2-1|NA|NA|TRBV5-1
CASSPRTGSWAGNEQFF
TGCGCCAGCAGCCCACGGACAGGTTCTTGGGCGGGGAATGAGCAGTTCTTC
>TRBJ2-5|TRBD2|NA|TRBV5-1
CASSPRTSGAYQETQYF
TGCGCCAGCAGCCCTCGGACTAGCGGGGCGTACCAAGAGACCCAGTACTTC
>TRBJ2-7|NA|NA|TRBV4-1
CASSHTRGSVLEQYF
TGCGCCAGCAGCCACACCCGTGGTAGCGTGCTCGAGCAGTACTTC
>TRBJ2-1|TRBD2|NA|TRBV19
CASSTRREGEQFF
TGTGCCAGTAGTACGCGACGGGAGGGTGAGCAGTTCTTC
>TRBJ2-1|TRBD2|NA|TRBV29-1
CSTYRLAGYLRGDEQFF
TGCAGCACCTACCGACTAGCGGGATACTTACGTGGCGATGAGCAGTTCTTC
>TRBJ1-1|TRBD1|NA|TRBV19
CASSIWDSYEAFF
TGTGCCAGTAGTATCTGGGACAGCTATGAAGCTTTCTTT
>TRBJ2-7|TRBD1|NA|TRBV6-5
CASSSAGTAYYEQYF
TGTGCCAGCAGTTCCGCCGGGACAGCCTACTACGAGCAGTACTTC
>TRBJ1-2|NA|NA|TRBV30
CAWKKWAGDGYTF
TGTGCCTGGAAAAAGTGGGCCGGGGATGGCTACACCTTC
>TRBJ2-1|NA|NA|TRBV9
CASTPLGLPNEQFF
TGTGCCAGCACCCCCTTGGGCCTCCCCAATGAGCAGTTCTTC
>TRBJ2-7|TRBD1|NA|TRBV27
CASSLTGVGEQYF
TGTGCCAGCAGTTTAACAGGGGTTGGCGAGCAGTACTTC
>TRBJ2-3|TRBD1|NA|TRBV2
CASSPRGQGIPTDTQYF
TGTGCCAGCTCGCCTAGAGGACAGGGGATACCCACAGATACGCAGTATTTT
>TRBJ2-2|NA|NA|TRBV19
CASRTGNTGELFF
TGTGCCAGCCGTACAGGGAACACCGGGGAGCTGTTTTTT
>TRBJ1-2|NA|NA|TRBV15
CATSRDTNYGYTF
TGTGCCACCAGCAGAGACACAAACTATGGCTACACCTTC
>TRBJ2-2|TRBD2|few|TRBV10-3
CAISGGGAVGELFF
TGTGCCATCAGTGGCGGGGGGGCCGTCGGGGAGCTGTTTTTT
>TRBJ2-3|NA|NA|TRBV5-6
CASSVIPKSDSLLHTQYF
TGTGCCAGCAGTGTAATACCAAAATCAGACAGTCTCCTGCATACGCAGTATTTT
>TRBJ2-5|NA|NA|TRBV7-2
CASSLSTGDFTYF
TGTGCCAGCAGCCTATCAACAGGGGACTTTACGTACTTC
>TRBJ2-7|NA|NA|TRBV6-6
CASSYSDDSYEQYF
TGTGCCAGCAGTTACTCGGATGACAGCTACGAGCAGTACTTC
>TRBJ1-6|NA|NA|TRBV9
CASSVGGDYRNSPLHF
TGTGCCAGCAGCGTAGGGGGGGACTACAGGAATTCACCCCTCCACTTT
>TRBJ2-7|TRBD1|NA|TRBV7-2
CASSRPGQTSYEQYF
TGTGCCAGCAGCAGGCCGGGACAGACATCATACGAGCAGTACTTC
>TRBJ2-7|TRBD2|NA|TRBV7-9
CASSSRGLTRRGGEQYF
TGTGCCAGCAGCTCCCGGGGTCTTACACGGCGGGGGGGGGAGCAGTACTTC
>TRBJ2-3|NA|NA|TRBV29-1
CSVVDSSTDTQYF
TGCAGCGTGGTGGACAGCAGTACAGATACGCAGTATTTT
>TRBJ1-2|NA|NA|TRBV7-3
CASSLTEGGHYGYTF
TGTGCCAGCAGCTTAACGGAAGGGGGACACTATGGCTACACCTTC
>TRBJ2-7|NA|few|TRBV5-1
CASSSLDRGGKQYF
TGCGCCAGCAGCTCCCTTGATAGGGGTGGCAAGCAGTACTTC
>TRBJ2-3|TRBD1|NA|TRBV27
CASSLRGRNGDTQYF
TGTGCCAGCAGTTTAAGGGGGCGCAATGGGGATACGCAGTATTTT
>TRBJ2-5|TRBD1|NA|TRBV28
CASSLFGQGEQETQYF
TGTGCCAGCAGTTTATTTGGACAGGGGGAACAAGAGACCCAGTACTTC
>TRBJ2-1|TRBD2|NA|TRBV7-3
CASSLWPSGGATYNEQFF
TGTGCCAGCAGCTTATGGCCTAGCGGGGGAGCTACCTACAATGAGCAGTTCTTC
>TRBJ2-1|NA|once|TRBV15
CATSGLPSPKQFF
TGTGCCACCAGCGGCCTGCCTAGTCCAAAGCAGTTCTTC
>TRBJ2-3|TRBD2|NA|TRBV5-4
CASSSGLAETDTQYF
TGTGCCAGCAGCTCCGGACTAGCGGAAACAGATACGCAGTATTTT
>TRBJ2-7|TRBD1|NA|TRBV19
CASSIGQAYEQYF
TGTGCCAGTAGTATCGGACAGGCCTACGAGCAGTACTTC
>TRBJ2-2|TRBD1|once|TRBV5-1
CASSLRTGENTGELFF
TGCGCCAGCAGCTTACGTACAGGGGAGAACACCGGGGAGCTGTTTTTT
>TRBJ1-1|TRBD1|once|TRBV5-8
CASSFNPGQGNTEAFF
TGTGCCAGCAGCTTTAACCCGGGACAGGGGAACACTGAAGCTTTCTTT
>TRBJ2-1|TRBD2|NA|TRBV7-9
CASSRLAGGSYNEQFF
TGTGCCAGCAGTAGACTAGCGGGGGGGTCCTACAATGAGCAGTTCTTC
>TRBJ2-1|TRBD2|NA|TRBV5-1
CASSFGTSVNEQFF
TGCGCCAGCAGCTTCGGGACTAGTGTTAATGAGCAGTTCTTC
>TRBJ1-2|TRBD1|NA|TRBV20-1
CSARDRYGYTF
TGCAGTGCTAGGGACAGGTATGGCTACACCTTC
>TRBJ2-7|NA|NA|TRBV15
CATSRSPGGFSYEQYF
TGTGCCACCAGCAGAAGCCCGGGTGGTTTCTCCTACGAGCAGTACTTC
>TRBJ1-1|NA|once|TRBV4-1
CASSQSGKNTEAFF
TGCGCCAGCAGCCAATCAGGGAAAAACACTGAAGCTTTCTTT